The sequence of this T cell receptor (beta chain) was determined in a study of T cells in Graves' hyperthyroidism and ophthalmopathy. Study as a whole: Peripheral blood was obtained at initial diagnosis, preceding any treatment. Notes on the study in general: Most thyroid clonotypes that were expanded above 0.001 also turned up in blood.

The length of the CDR3 is 15 residues. Germline CDR1 and CDR2: PRHDT and FYEKMQ (reference sequence). The V end lost 0 bases, the J end lost 3 bases, and 11 bases lay between the germline ends. Using RNA transcripts as the source, TCR beta CDR3 regions were amplified. First-round RT-PCR targeting the TCR CDR3 was performed with the HTBI primer set. Via MiXCR, TCRdb re-called the multiplex PCR reads, giving one row per CDR3 protein. There are 250,000 to 300,000 distinct CDR3 sequences in the sample; about 17% occur only once, and approximately 60% lies in the top ten. Clinical Activity Scores of at least 3, NOSPECS grades of at least 4 and durations under 3 months characterized ophthalmopathy patients. This clonotype was detected ten times or more. Its cognate antigen is unknown.

Sequencing was performed on blood. V and J are TRBV13 and TRBJ1-1; D gene uncertain. The source is an older woman with Graves' ophthalmopathy. This CDR3 reads CASSLGRRGHTEAFF. CDR3 bases: TGTGCCAGCAGCTTAGGCCGACGTGGACACACTGAAGCTTTCTTT.